This T cell receptor (beta chain) was sequenced in a study of metastatic and nonmetastatic thyroid tumors. Study-level findings and limits: It was reportedly found that TCR beta diversity was significantly higher in malignant thyroid tumors than in benign nodules, a difference seen in both blood and tumor samples.

Every patient underwent thyroid surgery untreated. As handled by the study authors: Differences in CDR3 between clinicopathological groups were drawn on to build a classifier intended to discriminate distant-metastatic papillary thyroid cancer patients. TCRdb reprocessed the PCR reads via MiXCR. These V and J calls derive from TCRdb rather than the authors' analysis. This table holds about 41,000 clones, roughly a quarter found once. This CDR3 contains 15 residues. V lost 6 bases to trimming and J lost 2 bases, with 18 bases between them. Germline V gives CDR1 SGHRS, CDR2 YFSETQ. The sample holds many counts of this clone. Its antigen remains unidentified.

The source of this sequence is a female donor with papillary thyroid cancer or a benign thyroid nodule (not recorded which). Some clones in this sample may be carry-over from other donors' samples. V usage is TRBV5-1 and J usage is TRBJ2-7; maybe TRBD1 (6 bases). Input material: tumor tissue. The CDR3 here is CASTHETGFPYEQYF. CDR3 coding DNA: TGCGCCAGCACCCACGAGACAGGTTTTCCCTACGAGCAGTACTTC. The whole variable domain, filled in from reference TRBV5-1 and TRBJ2-7, reads KAGVTQTPRYLIKTRGQQVTLSCSPISGHRSVSWYQQTPGQGLQFLFEYFSETQRNKGNFPGRFSGRQFSNSRSEMNVSTLELGDSALYLCASTHETGFPYEQYFGPGTRLTVT.